The 26 T cell receptor beta chains given below trace back to one sample, sequenced in a study of cytomegalovirus exposure and HLA in healthy donors. Amplification used 60 Vbeta primers and 13 Jbeta primers. This table comes from immunoSEQ multiplex PCR, and its TCRdb copy is limited to in-frame clones, with some not included. This sample has approximately 160,000 clones; 77% occur once, and the top ten carry under 2%. Sequencing was carried out using PBMCs. These receptors were taken from a woman in her twenties or thirties in good health and CMV-seronegative.

This chain connects TRBV19 to TRBJ2-1; no clear D. V shed 2 bases and J shed 4 bases, with 12 bases lying between them. Germline V gene lookup returns CDR1 LNHDA and CDR2 SQIVND (reference sequence). This CDR3 has 15 residues. The CDR3 nucleotides are TGTGCCAGTAGTATAACGGCGGATTCATACAATGAGCAGTTCTTC. Its translation is CASSITADSYNEQFF.

This clone was seen once. This rearrangement joins TRBV19 to TRBJ2-6; D unclear. The CDR3 consists of 17 residues. Trimming pared 3 bases from V and 1 base from J, leaving 13 bases between. CDR1 LNHDA and CDR2 SQIVND come from the germline V gene (reference sequence). The CDR3 coding sequence is TGTGCCAGTAGTATTTTCTCAACAGTGTCTGGGGCCAACGTCCTGACTTTC. It encodes CASSIFSTVSGANVLTF.

This chain uses TRBV9 with TRBJ2-7, with TRBD2 identical over 7 bases. Germline CDR1 SGDLS, CDR2 YYNGEE. V lost 0 bases and J lost 6; bases outside the gene matches: 9. The CDR3 is 15 amino acids. Here the CDR3 DNA reads TGTGCCAGCAGCGTAGTCGCGGGAGTAGGAGGCGAGCAGTACTTC. Its protein is CASSVVAGVGGEQYF.

The gene calls are TRBV7-9 and TRBJ1-1; D is unresolved. The CDR3 extends over 12 amino acids. Germline lookup yields CDR1 SEHNR and CDR2 FQNEAQ (reference sequence). V lost 5 bases to trimming and J lost 10 bases, with 14 bases between them. In DNA, the CDR3 is TGTGCCAGCAGCCGTTCGGGGTTTGGAGCTTTCTTT. This translates into CASSRSGFGAFF. The full variable domain, its missing parts supplied by reference TRBV7-9 and TRBJ1-1, is DTGVSQNPRHKITKRGQNVTFRCDPISEHNRLYWYRQTLGQGPEFLTYFQNEAQLEKSRLLSDRFSAERPKGSFSTLEIQRTEQGDSAMYLCASSRSGFGAFFGQGTRLTVV.

This sequence joins TRBV7-8 and TRBJ2-7; D remains unclear. This CDR3 has 15 amino acids. Germline V gives CDR1 SGHVS, CDR2 FQNEAQ. Trimming left V 0 bases short and J 2 bases short, with 11 bases between. The CDR3 reads CASSLASEAPYEQYF. In DNA, the CDR3 is TGTGCCAGCAGCTTAGCGTCCGAAGCGCCCTACGAGCAGTACTTC.

This chain uses TRBV21-1 with TRBJ1-2. TRBV21-1 is designated a pseudogene. CDR3 length equals 14 residues. CDR3 DNA: TGTGCCAGCAGCAAAGAAGGAGAGAACTATGGCTACACCTTC. Its translation: CASSKEGENYGYTF.

A remark on this clone: One end of the junction varies from germline; a read error may be responsible. The chain employs TRBV12-5 and TRBJ2-7; D may be TRBD2 (6 bases). Germline V gene data show CDR1 as LGHNT and CDR2 as FRNRAP. CDR3 length equals 12 residues. CDR3 protein: CASGLVTGVLTF. CDR3 nucleotides: TGTGCTAGTGGTTTGGTGACGGGGGTACTTACCTTC. Supplemented by reference TRBV12-5 and TRBJ2-7, the full variable domain reads DARVTQTPRHKVTEMGQEVTMRCQPILGHNTVFWYRQTMMQGLELLAYFRNRAPLDDSGMPKDRFSAEMPDATLATLKIQPSEPRDSAVYFCASGLVTGVLTFGPGTRLTVT.

The chain recombines TRBV6-5 with TRBJ2-5; D is possibly TRBD1 (6 bases). Germline V gene sequence: CDR1 MNHEY, CDR2 SVGAGI. The length of the CDR3 is 15 residues. The V end lost 0 bases, the J end lost 3 bases, and 11 bases lay between the germline ends. DNA of the CDR3: TGTGCCAGCAGTTACTCCCGGACAGCCAAAGAGACCCAGTACTTC. As protein: CASSYSRTAKETQYF.

V gene TRBV13 combines with J gene TRBJ1-1, with TRBD1 matching 10 bases. V shed 4 bases, J shed 4 bases, and the junction held 3 bases outside the gene matches. Looked up from germline, CDR1 is PRHDT and CDR2 is FYEKMQ (reference sequence). CDR3 length: 14 residues. Written as DNA, the CDR3 is TGTGCCAGCAGCTCCGGGACAGGGGTCACTGAAGCTTTCTTT. Its protein is CASSSGTGVTEAFF.

This rearrangement joins TRBV11-2 to TRBJ2-1; TRBD2 aligns across 12 bases. CDR1 SGHAT and CDR2 FQNNGV come from the germline V gene. Unmatched junction bases numbered 5, after V lost 2 bases and J lost 9 bases. The CDR3 is 15 amino acids. CDR3 protein: CASSLFLAGGSEQFF. CDR3 nucleotide sequence: TGTGCCAGCAGCTTATTTCTAGCGGGGGGGTCTGAGCAGTTCTTC.

The chain has TRBV2 and TRBJ2-2, with 10 bases lining up with TRBD1. CDR1 SNHLY and CDR2 FYNNEI come from the germline V gene. The CDR3 is 15 residues long. Trimming removed 10 bases from V and 3 bases from J; junction bases left unmatched: 8. CDR3 sequence (DNA): TGTGCCACCAAGGGACAGGGGTGGGACACCGGGGAGCTGTTTTTT. The encoded protein is CATKGQGWDTGELFF.

The chain has TRBV28 and TRBJ1-2; 9 nucleotides line up with TRBD1. J gave up 3 bases and V 10 bases, and 6 bases lay outside the gene matches. This CDR3 is built from 13 residues. The V gene's germline CDR1 is MDHEN and CDR2 SYDVKM. The CDR3, as DNA: TGTGCCATCCTACAGGGGGCCCACTATGGCTACACCTTC. It translates to CAILQGAHYGYTF.

V and J are TRBV25-1 and TRBJ2-7, with D perhaps TRBD2 (6 bases). The V gene's germline CDR1 is MGHDK and CDR2 SYGVNS. Trimming left V 2 bases short and J 3 bases short, with 14 bases between. This CDR3 has 15 amino acids. CDR3 DNA sequence: TGTGCCAGCAGTGAAGGCTCGCGGGAAGGCTACGAGCAGTACTTC. Protein: CASSEGSREGYEQYF.

This clone appeared a few times. This chain links TRBV30 with TRBJ1-4; no reliable D call. The CDR3 sequence is 13 residues long. Germline CDR1 reads GTSNPN; CDR2 reads SVGIG (reference sequence). Trimming pared 0 bases from V and 5 bases from J, leaving 7 bases between. The CDR3 here is CAWSVNSNEKLFF. In nucleotides, the CDR3 is TGTGCCTGGAGTGTGAACTCCAATGAAAAACTGTTTTTT.

This chain connects TRBV18 to TRBJ1-5, with 7 bases matching TRBD1. Looked up from germline, CDR1 is KGHSH and CDR2 is LQKENI. V was pared by 5 bases and J by 2 bases, with 9 bases of the junction left unmatched. CDR3 length: 16 amino acids. CDR3 loop: CASSFSPGQRNQPQHF. In DNA, the CDR3 is TGTGCCAGCTCATTCTCTCCGGGACAGCGCAATCAGCCCCAGCATTTT.

The genes are TRBV12-5 and TRBJ2-5, with 9 bases lining up with TRBD1. CDR1 is LGHNT, CDR2 FRNRAP, per germline. The V segment lost 5 bases and the J segment 5 bases; nucleotides outside the gene matches: 6. This CDR3 is 14 amino acids long. The CDR3 DNA sequence: TGTGCTAGTGGTCACAGGGGGCGCGGGGAGACCCAGTACTTC. It specifies CASGHRGRGETQYF.

The DNA of the CDR3 is TGTGCCAGCAGCTTAACCTTCCCGGGGTTCAACTATGGCTACACCTTC. This gives the protein CASSLTFPGFNYGYTF. V gene TRBV7-8 combines with J gene TRBJ1-2; no clear D gene. The CDR3 has 16 residues. Germline assignment: CDR1 SGHVS and CDR2 FQNEAQ. Trimming took off 2 bases at V and 2 bases at J, with 15 bases between the two ends.

This chain uses TRBV5-1 with TRBJ2-7, with TRBD2 identical over 10 bases. This CDR3 has 15 amino acids. Germline CDR1 SGHRS, CDR2 YFSETQ. The ends lost 0 bases at V and 5 bases at J; junction bases unmatched: 5. The chain's CDR3 is CASSLGASGSHEQYF. Here the CDR3 DNA reads TGCGCCAGCAGCTTGGGAGCTAGCGGGAGCCACGAGCAGTACTTC.

The chain carries TRBV28 and TRBJ1-5; 7 nucleotides align to TRBD1. The germline V gene encodes CDR1 MDHEN and CDR2 SYDVKM. The J segment lost 3 bases and the V segment lost 7 bases, leaving 6 bases of the junction unmatched. CDR3 length equals 14 residues. CDR3 nucleotides: TGTGCCAGCACTCCAGGGGGAACCAATCAGCCCCAGCATTTT. It codes for CASTPGGTNQPQHF.

The chain has TRBV5-1 and TRBJ1-4; no reliable D call. Deletions cut 0 bases from V and 0 bases from J, with 9 bases between. The CDR3 loop spans 16 amino acids. CDR1 and CDR2 from the germline V gene are SGHRS and YFSETQ. The CDR3 nucleotides are TGCGCCAGCAGCTTGGGCGGGTCTGCAACTAATGAAAAACTGTTTTTT. Translated, it gives CASSLGGSATNEKLFF.

This clone was seen a handful of times. The chain has TRBV2 and TRBJ2-7; possible D gene TRBD1, 6 bases. V shed 3 bases and J shed 4 bases, with 16 bases lying between them. Germline V gene sequence: CDR1 SNHLY, CDR2 FYNNEI. The CDR3 runs to 15 residues. Here the CDR3 DNA reads TGTGCCAGCAGTGATGCTAACAGGGAGCCTTACGAGCAGTACTTC. Its translation is CASSDANREPYEQYF.

In the case of this clone: At one end the junction does not follow the germline gene, possibly because of a read error. The chain couples TRBV7-7 to TRBJ1-1; weak D call: TRBD1 (5 bases). The CDR3 totals 13 residues. Looked up from germline, CDR1 is SSHAT and CDR2 is FNYEAQ (reference sequence). The CDR3 bases are TGTGCTAGCAGCTTACGGGCAGGGTCCGAAGCTTTCTTT. It translates to CASSLRAGSEAFF.

A few counts support this clone. The V gene is TRBV19, the J gene TRBJ1-2; 7 bases are a match to TRBD1. Germline values: CDR1 LNHDA, CDR2 SQIVND (reference sequence). The J segment lost 3 bases and the V segment lost 8 bases, leaving 15 bases of the junction unmatched. The CDR3 length is 16 residues. In nucleotides, the CDR3 is TGTGCCAGTGCGACCAAGGGGGCGGGTCCCGACTATGGCTACACCTTC. Protein sequence: CASATKGAGPDYGYTF.

The chain uses TRBV5-1 and TRBJ2-1; tentative D call: TRBD1 (5 bases). CDR1 is SGHRS, CDR2 YFSETQ, per germline. The germline V and J ends were trimmed by 2 bases and 3 bases, with 6 bases remaining between them. The CDR3 length is 13 residues. This CDR3 reads CASSFDSYNEQFF. DNA of the CDR3: TGCGCCAGCAGCTTTGACAGCTACAATGAGCAGTTCTTC.

The V gene is TRBV13, the J gene TRBJ2-7; TRBD1 might be the D (6 bases). Germline V gene lookup returns CDR1 PRHDT and CDR2 FYEKMQ (reference sequence). The V and J ends lost 0 bases and 3 bases respectively, with 12 bases between them. The length of the CDR3 is 15 residues. Here the CDR3 reads CASSLGTGQLYEQYF. The CDR3 DNA follows: TGTGCCAGCAGCTTAGGGACAGGACAACTCTACGAGCAGTACTTC.

This clone was seen repeatedly, ten times or more. CDR3 amino acids: CASSFGQGYYEQYF. CDR3 DNA: TGTGCCAGCAGCTTCGGACAGGGCTACTACGAGCAGTACTTC. This chain uses TRBV7-9 with TRBJ2-7, with 8 bases lining up with TRBD1. This CDR3 is built from 14 residues. The V gene's germline CDR1 is SEHNR and CDR2 FQNEAQ (reference sequence). V shed 3 bases, J shed 3 bases, and the junction held 4 bases outside the gene matches. Using reference TRBV7-9 and TRBJ2-7 for the parts outside the CDR3, the full variable domain is DTGVSQNPRHKITKRGQNVTFRCDPISEHNRLYWYRQTLGQGPEFLTYFQNEAQLEKSRLLSDRFSAERPKGSFSTLEIQRTEQGDSAMYLCASSFGQGYYEQYFGPGTRLTVT.